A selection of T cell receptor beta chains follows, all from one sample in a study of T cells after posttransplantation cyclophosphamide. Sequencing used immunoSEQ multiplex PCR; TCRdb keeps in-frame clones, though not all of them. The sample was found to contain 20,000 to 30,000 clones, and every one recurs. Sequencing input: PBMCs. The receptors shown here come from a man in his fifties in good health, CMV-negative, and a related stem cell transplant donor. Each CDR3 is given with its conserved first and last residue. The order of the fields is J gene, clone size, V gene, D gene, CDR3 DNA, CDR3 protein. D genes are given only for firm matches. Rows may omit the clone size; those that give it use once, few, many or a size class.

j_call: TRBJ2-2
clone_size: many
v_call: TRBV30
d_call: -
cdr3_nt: TGTGCCTGGAGTGTAGTGCCGGCCGGGGAGCTGTTTTTT
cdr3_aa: CAWSVVPAGELFF

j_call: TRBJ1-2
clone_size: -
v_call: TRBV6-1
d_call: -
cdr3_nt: TGTGCCAGCAGTCCAGTGGCCGCTAACTATGGCTACACCTTC
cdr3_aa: CASSPVAANYGYTF

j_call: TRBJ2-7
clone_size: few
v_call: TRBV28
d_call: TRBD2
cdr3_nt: TGTGCCAGCAGTTTGTCCGCTAGCGGGAGAACCTACGAGCAGTACTTC
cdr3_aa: CASSLSASGRTYEQYF

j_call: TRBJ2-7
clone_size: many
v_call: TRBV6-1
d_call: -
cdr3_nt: TGTGCCAGCAGTGAAGCAGGGGGTCAGTTCTACGAGCAGTACTTC
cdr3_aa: CASSEAGGQFYEQYF

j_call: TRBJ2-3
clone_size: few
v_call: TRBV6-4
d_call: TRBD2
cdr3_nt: TGTGCCAGCAGCACGGATGCTAGCGGGAGCACAGATGCGCAGTATTTT
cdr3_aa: CASSTDASGSTDAQYF

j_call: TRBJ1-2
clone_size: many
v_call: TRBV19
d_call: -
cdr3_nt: TGTGCCAGTAGTTTTTTGGGGACTTATGGCTACACCTTC
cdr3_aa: CASSFLGTYGYTF

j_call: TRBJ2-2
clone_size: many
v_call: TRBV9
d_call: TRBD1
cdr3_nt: TGTGCCAGCCAGGGGACAGGGAACACCGGGGAGCTGTTTTTT
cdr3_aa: CASQGTGNTGELFF

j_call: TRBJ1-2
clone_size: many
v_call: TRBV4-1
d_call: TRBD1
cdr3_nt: TGCGCCAGCAGCGACGTAACAGGGGGCTATGGCTACACCTTC
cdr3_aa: CASSDVTGGYGYTF

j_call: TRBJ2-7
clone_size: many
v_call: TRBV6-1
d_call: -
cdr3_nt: TGTGCCAGCAGGGTGGATTCGGCACCGGGGTACTTC
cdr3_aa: CASRVDSAPGYF

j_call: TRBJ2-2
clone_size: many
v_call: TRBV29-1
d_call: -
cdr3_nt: TGCAGCGTTTCAGGGGCAGGCCTCGGGGAGCTGTTTTTT
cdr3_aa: CSVSGAGLGELFF

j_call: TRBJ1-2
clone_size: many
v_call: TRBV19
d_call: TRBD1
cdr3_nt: TGTGCCAGTACCCTGCAGGGGGCGGGTGGCTACACCTTC
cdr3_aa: CASTLQGAGGYTF

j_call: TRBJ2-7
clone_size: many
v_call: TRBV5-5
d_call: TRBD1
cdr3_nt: TGTGCCAGCAGCCGCAGCGACAGGGGGTTTTTCCACGAGCAGTACTTC
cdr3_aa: CASSRSDRGFFHEQYF

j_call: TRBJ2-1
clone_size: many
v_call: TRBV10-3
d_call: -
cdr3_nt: TGTGCCATCAGGGAACCAGACTACTACAATGAGCAGTTCTTC
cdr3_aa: CAIREPDYYNEQFF

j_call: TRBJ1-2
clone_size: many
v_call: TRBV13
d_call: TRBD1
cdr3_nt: TGTGCCAGCAGCTTCCAGGGGGTGAGGGGCTACACCTTC
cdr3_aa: CASSFQGVRGYTF

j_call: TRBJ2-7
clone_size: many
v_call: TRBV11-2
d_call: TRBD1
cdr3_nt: TGTGCCAGCGGCCCGGGACAGGGTTTTTTC
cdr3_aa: CASGPGQGFF

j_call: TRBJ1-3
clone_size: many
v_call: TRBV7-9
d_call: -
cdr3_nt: TGTGCCAGCAGCTTATTAACGGAGAGCTCTGGAAACACCATATATTTT
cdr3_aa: CASSLLTESSGNTIYF